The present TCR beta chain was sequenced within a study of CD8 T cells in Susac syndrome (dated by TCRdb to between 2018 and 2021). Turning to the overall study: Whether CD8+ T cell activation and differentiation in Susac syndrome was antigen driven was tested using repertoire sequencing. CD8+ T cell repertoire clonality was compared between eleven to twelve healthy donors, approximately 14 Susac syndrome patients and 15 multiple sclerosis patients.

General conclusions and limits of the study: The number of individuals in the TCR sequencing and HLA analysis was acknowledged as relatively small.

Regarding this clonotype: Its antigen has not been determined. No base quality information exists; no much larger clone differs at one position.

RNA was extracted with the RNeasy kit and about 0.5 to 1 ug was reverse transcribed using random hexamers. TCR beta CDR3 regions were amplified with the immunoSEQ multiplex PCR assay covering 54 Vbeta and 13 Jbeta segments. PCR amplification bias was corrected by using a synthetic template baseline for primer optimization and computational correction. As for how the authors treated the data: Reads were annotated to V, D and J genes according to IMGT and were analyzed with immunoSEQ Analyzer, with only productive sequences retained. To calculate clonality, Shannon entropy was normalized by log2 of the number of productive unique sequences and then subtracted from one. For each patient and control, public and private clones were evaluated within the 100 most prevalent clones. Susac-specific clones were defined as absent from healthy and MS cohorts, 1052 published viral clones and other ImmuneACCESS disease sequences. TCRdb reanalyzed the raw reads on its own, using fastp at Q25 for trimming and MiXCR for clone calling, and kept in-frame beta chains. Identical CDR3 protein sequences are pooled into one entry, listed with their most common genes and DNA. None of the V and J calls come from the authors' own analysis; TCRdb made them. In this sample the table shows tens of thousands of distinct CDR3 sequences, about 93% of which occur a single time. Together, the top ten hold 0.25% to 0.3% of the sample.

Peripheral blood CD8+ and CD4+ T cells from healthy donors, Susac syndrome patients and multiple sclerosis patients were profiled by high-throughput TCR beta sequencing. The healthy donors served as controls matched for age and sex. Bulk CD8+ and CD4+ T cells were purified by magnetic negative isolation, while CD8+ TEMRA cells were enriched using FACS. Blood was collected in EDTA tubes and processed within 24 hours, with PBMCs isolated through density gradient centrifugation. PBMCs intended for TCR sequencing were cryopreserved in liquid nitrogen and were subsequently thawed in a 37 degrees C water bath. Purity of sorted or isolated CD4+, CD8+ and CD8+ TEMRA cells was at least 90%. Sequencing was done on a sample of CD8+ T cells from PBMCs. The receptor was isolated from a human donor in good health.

In nucleotides, the sequence is TGTGCCAGCAGCCAAGGGGTGCTAACAGCCGGGACTAGCGGGAGAAATGAGCAGTTCTTC. Its protein product is CASSQGVLTAGTSGRNEQFF. This receptor chain uses TRBV3-1 and TRBJ2-1; 14 of the junction bases match TRBD2. V is pruned by 1 base and J by 7 bases, leaving 15 bases of the junction without a gene match. The CDR3 spans 20 residues, from the cysteine through the phenylalanine. Only the CDR3 region is kept as DNA, spanning 60 bases read in frame from base 1. Reading the germline V gene (reference sequence) gives CDR1 LGHDT and CDR2 YNNKEL.